These T cell receptor beta chains were read from a single sample in a study of blood T cells in healthy people across ages. Using its own MiXCR run on the 5' RACE reads, TCRdb lists one record per CDR3 protein. The sample consists of more than 450,000 distinct CDR3 sequences, about 28% of them appearing once. The sample also formed part of further work on T cells of mothers and their children.

Sequenced: blood. The receptors shown here come from a boy aged 2-15 years in good health. CDR3s include the opening cysteine and the closing phenylalanine or tryptophan. Each record gives: J gene, V gene, D gene, clone size, CDR3 protein, CDR3 DNA. D genes are given only for firm matches. Clone size is not always given. Where it is, it says once, few, many or a class for expanded clones.

>TRBJ2-3|TRBV27|TRBD1|NA
CASSLFGLTGWDHGTQYF
TGTGCCAGCAGTTTATTCGGGTTGACAGGGTGGGATCATGGTACGCAGTATTTT
>TRBJ2-7|TRBV6-2/TRBV6-3|TRBD2|few
CASSYDQGGSSLYEQYF
TGTGCCAGCAGTTACGATCAGGGCGGGAGCTCCCTGTACGAGCAGTACTTC
>TRBJ2-1|TRBV5-1|NA|few
CASIGTSDNEQFF
TGCGCCAGCATAGGGACCAGCGACAATGAGCAGTTCTTC
>TRBJ2-6|TRBV29-1|TRBD2|NA
CSARGTNSGANVLTF
TGCAGCGCCCGAGGGACTAACTCTGGGGCCAACGTCCTGACTTTC
>TRBJ1-2|TRBV7-9|TRBD1|NA
CASSLGQRGYTF
TGTGCCAGCAGCTTGGGACAGAGGGGCTACACCTTC
>TRBJ2-1|TRBV6-2/TRBV6-3|TRBD2|NA
CASLTRRELKHEQFF
TGTGCCAGCCTAACTAGGCGGGAGTTGAAACATGAGCAGTTCTTC
>TRBJ2-5|TRBV28|NA|few
CASSLYRGRGTQYF
TGTGCCAGCAGTTTATATCGGGGACGCGGGACCCAGTACTTC
>TRBJ2-7|TRBV29-1|TRBD2|NA
CSVRRYWLAEDRQYF
TGCAGCGTGAGAAGGTATTGGCTAGCGGAAGACCGGCAGTACTTC
>TRBJ1-1|TRBV25-1|NA|NA
CASARGLNTEAFF
TGTGCCAGTGCACGGGGCCTGAACACTGAAGCTTTCTTT
>TRBJ2-7|TRBV12-3/TRBV12-4|TRBD2|few
CASSQSGLAGGLSEQYF
TGTGCCAGCAGTCAATCGGGACTAGCGGGAGGCCTAAGCGAGCAGTACTTC
>TRBJ2-5|TRBV5-1|TRBD2|NA
CASSLGLAGGYQETQYF
TGCGCCAGCAGCTTGGGACTAGCGGGGGGCTACCAAGAGACCCAGTACTTC
>TRBJ2-2|TRBV6-2/TRBV6-3|NA|few
CASTLGTINTGELFF
TGTGCCAGCACCCTTGGAACTATAAACACCGGGGAGCTGTTTTTT
>TRBJ2-2|TRBV3-1|TRBD1|few
CASSQGQGVGELFF
TGTGCCAGCAGCCAAGGTCAGGGGGTAGGGGAGCTGTTTTTT
>TRBJ2-3|TRBV2|NA|NA
CASSAEGDTQYF
TGTGCCAGCAGTGCGGAAGGAGATACGCAGTATTTT
>TRBJ2-5|TRBV6-6|TRBD2|NA
CASSWIRAGGPETQYF
TGTGCCAGCAGTTGGATCCGAGCGGGGGGGCCGGAGACCCAGTACTTC
>TRBJ2-5|TRBV12-3/TRBV12-4|NA|NA
CVSSLSGNQETQYF
TGTGTCAGCAGTCTATCAGGGAACCAAGAGACCCAGTACTTC
>TRBJ2-1|TRBV4-1|NA|NA
CASSLTQGEQFF
TGCGCCAGCAGCCTGACACAGGGAGAGCAGTTCTTC
>TRBJ2-3|TRBV28|TRBD1|NA
CASSLWTGSGSDTQYF
TGTGCCAGCAGTTTATGGACAGGGTCAGGATCAGATACGCAGTATTTT
>TRBJ2-5|TRBV6-5|NA|few
CAGNVREAGETQYF
TGTGCCGGCAACGTAAGAGAAGCCGGGGAGACCCAGTACTTC
>TRBJ2-5|TRBV3-1|NA|few
CASSQSAGQGETQYF
TGTGCCAGCAGCCAATCTGCGGGCCAAGGGGAGACCCAGTACTTC
>TRBJ1-1|TRBV20-1|TRBD1|few
CSARYSDRDTEAFF
TGCAGTGCTAGATACTCCGACAGGGACACTGAAGCTTTCTTT
>TRBJ1-2|TRBV19|NA|once
CASSIPSGQFNRPDGYTF
TGTGCCAGTAGTATTCCCTCCGGACAGTTTAACCGCCCAGATGGCTACACCTTC
>TRBJ2-2|TRBV10-3|TRBD2|NA
CAIRERERFTGELFF
TGTGCCATCAGAGAGCGGGAGAGATTCACCGGGGAGCTGTTTTTT
>TRBJ2-7|TRBV29-1|NA|many
CSVEVRQGFERGGGYEQYF
TGCAGCGTTGAAGTCAGACAGGGGTTTGAAAGGGGAGGGGGATACGAGCAGTACTTC
>TRBJ2-5|TRBV18|NA|few
CASSPKTQGLETQYF
TGTGCCAGCTCACCGAAAACACAGGGTCTGGAGACCCAGTACTTC
>TRBJ1-2|TRBV10-3|NA|NA
CAISESVVRGDGYTF
TGTGCCATCAGTGAGTCGGTGGTCAGGGGAGATGGCTACACCTTC
>TRBJ2-3|TRBV12-3/TRBV12-4|TRBD2|NA
CASSPLAGGITDTQYF
TGTGCCAGCAGTCCGTTAGCGGGGGGGATTACAGATACGCAGTATTTT
>TRBJ1-2|TRBV20-1|NA|few
CSARVLKPDYGYTF
TGCAGTGCTAGAGTCCTCAAACCCGACTATGGCTACACCTTC
>TRBJ2-5|TRBV11-2|NA|once
CASTNGQFLQETQYF
TGTGCCAGCACCAATGGACAGTTCTTACAAGAGACCCAGTACTTC
>TRBJ1-4|TRBV7-9|NA|NA
CASSSGRAENEKLFF
TGTGCCAGCAGTTCAGGACGGGCAGAGAATGAAAAACTGTTTTTT
>TRBJ2-4|TRBV10-2|TRBD1|NA
CASSEIGTGKNIQYF
TGCGCCAGCAGTGAGATAGGGACAGGAAAAAACATTCAGTACTTC
>TRBJ1-6|TRBV7-6|TRBD1|NA
CASSWGTAGGSPLHF
TGTGCCAGCAGCTGGGGGACAGCCGGCGGTTCACCCCTCCACTTT
>TRBJ2-1|TRBV24-1|NA|few
CATSDPNRGGGNEQFF
TGTGCCACCAGTGATCCCAACAGGGGGGGAGGGAATGAGCAGTTCTTC
>TRBJ2-3|TRBV6-2/TRBV6-3|TRBD2|NA
CASSGSSGVRGTQYF
TGTGCCAGCAGTGGTTCCAGCGGGGTACGGGGTACGCAGTATTTT
>TRBJ2-7|TRBV25-1|TRBD1|NA
CASSWTGQGSDEQYF
TGTGCCAGCAGTTGGACGGGACAGGGGAGTGATGAGCAGTACTTC
>TRBJ2-1|TRBV4-3|NA|few
CASSQDGTASNEQFF
TGCGCCAGCAGCCAAGATGGCACAGCCAGTAATGAGCAGTTCTTC
>TRBJ2-3|TRBV7-9|TRBD2|NA
CASSPSRAGGPTDTQYF
TGTGCCAGCAGCCCCAGTCGCGCGGGAGGGCCCACAGATACGCAGTATTTT
>TRBJ2-7|TRBV7-8|NA|few
CASSLAVAYSYEQYF
TGTGCCAGCAGCTTAGCCGTAGCGTACTCCTACGAGCAGTACTTC
>TRBJ1-5|TRBV9|NA|few
CASSVGEGSNQPQHF
TGTGCCAGCAGCGTAGGTGAGGGGAGCAATCAGCCCCAGCATTTT
>TRBJ1-2|TRBV6-1|TRBD1|NA
CASSEHRGQGADEYGYTF
TGTGCCAGCAGCGAGCACCGGGGACAGGGGGCCGACGAGTATGGCTACACCTTC
>TRBJ2-7|TRBV5-1|NA|NA
CASSLEVTRGEQYF
TGCGCCAGCAGCTTGGAGGTGACAAGAGGCGAGCAGTACTTC
>TRBJ1-5|TRBV25-1|NA|few
CASTGGAGQPQHF
TGTGCCAGCACGGGGGGGGCGGGGCAGCCCCAGCATTTT
>TRBJ2-1|TRBV10-3|NA|NA
CAISEPKGGWSYNEQFF
TGTGCCATCAGTGAGCCGAAGGGAGGTTGGTCCTACAATGAGCAGTTCTTC
>TRBJ2-7|TRBV10-3|TRBD1|NA
CATGGQGNEQYF
TGTGCCACGGGGGGACAGGGGAACGAGCAGTACTTC
>TRBJ2-4|TRBV12-3/TRBV12-4|NA|NA
CASSSSGTAKNIQYF
TGTGCCAGCAGTTCCTCCGGGACAGCCAAAAACATTCAGTACTTC
>TRBJ2-7|TRBV5-1|NA|NA
CASSRSTSSYEQYF
TGCGCCAGCAGCCGATCGACTAGCTCCTACGAGCAGTACTTC